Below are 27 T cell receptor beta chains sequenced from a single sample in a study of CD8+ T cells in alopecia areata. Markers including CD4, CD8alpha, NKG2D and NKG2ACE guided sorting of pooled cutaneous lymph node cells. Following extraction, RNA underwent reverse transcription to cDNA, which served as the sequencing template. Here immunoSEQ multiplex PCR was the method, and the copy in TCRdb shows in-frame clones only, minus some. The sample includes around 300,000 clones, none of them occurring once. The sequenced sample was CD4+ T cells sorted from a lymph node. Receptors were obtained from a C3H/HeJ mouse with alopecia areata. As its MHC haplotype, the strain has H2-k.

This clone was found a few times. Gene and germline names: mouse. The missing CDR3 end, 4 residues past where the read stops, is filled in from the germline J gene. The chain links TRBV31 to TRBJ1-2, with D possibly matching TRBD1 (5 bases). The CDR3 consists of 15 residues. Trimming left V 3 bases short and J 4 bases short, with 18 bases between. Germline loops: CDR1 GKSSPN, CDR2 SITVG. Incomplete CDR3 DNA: TGTGCCTGGAGCCGCATTCAGGGTGCAGGCTCC. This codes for CAWSRIQGAGS. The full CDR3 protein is CAWSRIQGAGSDYTF. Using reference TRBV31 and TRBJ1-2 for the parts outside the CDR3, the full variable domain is AQTIHQWPVAEIKAVGSPLSLGCTIKGKSSPNLYWYWQATGGTLQQLFYSITVGQVESVVQLNLSASRPKDDQFILSTEKLLLSHSGFYLCAWSRIQGAGSDYTFGSGTRLLVI.

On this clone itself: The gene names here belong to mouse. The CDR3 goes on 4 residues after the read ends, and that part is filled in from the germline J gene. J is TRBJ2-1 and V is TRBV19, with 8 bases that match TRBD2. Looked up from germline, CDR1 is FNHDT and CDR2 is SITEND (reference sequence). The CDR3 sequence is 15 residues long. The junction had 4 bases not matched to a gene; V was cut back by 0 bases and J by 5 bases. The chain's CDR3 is CASSIAGGLDAEQFF. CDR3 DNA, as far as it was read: TGTGCCAGCAGTATAGCGGGGGGGCTGGATGCT.

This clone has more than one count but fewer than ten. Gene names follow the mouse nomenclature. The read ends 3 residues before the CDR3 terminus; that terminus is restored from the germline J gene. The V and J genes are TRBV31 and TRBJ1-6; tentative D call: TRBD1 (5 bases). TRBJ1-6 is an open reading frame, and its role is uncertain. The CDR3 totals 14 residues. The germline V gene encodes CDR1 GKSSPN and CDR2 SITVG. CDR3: CAHRQNSYNSPLYF. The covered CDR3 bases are TGTGCGCACAGACAGAATTCCTATAATTCGCCC.

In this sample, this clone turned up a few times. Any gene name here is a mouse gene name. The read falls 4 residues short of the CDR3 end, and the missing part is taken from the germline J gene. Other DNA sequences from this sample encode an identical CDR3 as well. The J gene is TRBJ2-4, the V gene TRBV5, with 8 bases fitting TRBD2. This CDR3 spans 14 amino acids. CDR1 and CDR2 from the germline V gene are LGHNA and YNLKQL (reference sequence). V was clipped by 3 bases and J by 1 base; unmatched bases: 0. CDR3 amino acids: CASSQDWGQNTLYF. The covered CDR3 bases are TGTGCCAGCAGCCAGGACTGGGGTCAAAAC.

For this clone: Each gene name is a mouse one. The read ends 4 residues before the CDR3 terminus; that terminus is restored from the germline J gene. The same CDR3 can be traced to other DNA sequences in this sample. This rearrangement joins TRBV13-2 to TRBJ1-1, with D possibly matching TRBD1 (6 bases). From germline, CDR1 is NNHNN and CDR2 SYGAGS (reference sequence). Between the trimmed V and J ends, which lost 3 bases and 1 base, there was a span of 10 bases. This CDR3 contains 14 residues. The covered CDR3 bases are TGTGCCAGCGGTGGGCCGGGACAAAACACA. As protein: CASGGPGQNT. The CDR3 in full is CASGGPGQNTEVFF.

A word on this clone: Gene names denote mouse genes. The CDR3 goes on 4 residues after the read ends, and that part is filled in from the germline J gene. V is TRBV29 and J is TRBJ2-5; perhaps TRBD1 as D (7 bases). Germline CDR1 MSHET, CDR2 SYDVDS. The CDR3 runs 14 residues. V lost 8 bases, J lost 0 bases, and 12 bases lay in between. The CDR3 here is CASQQGGNQDTQYF. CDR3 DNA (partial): TGTGCTAGCCAGCAGGGGGGTAACCAAGAC.

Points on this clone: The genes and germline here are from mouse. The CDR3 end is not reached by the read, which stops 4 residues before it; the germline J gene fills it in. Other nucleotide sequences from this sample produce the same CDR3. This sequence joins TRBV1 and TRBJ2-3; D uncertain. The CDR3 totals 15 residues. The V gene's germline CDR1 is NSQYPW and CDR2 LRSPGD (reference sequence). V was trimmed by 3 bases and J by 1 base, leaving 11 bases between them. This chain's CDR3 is CTCSAERGGAETLYF. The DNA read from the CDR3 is TGCACCTGCAGTGCCGAGCGAGGTGGTGCAGAA. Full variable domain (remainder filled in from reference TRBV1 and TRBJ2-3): VTLLEQNPRWRLVPRGQAVNLRCILKNSQYPWMSWYQQDLQKQLQWLFTLRSPGDKEVKSLPGADYLATRVTDTELRLQVANMSQGRTLYCTCSAERGGAETLYFGSGTRLTVL.

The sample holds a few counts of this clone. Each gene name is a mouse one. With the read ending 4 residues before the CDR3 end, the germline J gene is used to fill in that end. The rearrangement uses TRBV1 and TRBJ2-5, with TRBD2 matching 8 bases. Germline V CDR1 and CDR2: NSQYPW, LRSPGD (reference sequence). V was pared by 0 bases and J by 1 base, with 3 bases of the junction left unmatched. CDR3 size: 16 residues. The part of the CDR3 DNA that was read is TGCACCTGCAGTGCAGATCGGGGGGGCGACCAAGAC. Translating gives CTCSADRGGDQD. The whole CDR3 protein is CTCSADRGGDQDTQYF.

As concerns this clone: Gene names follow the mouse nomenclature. This CDR3 is CTCSALSDQDTQYF. CDR3 DNA, as far as it was read: TGCACCTGCAGTGCCCTGTCGGACCAAGAC. The chain links TRBV1 to TRBJ2-5; D uncertain. The read finishes 4 residues shy of the CDR3 end, and the germline J gene is used to complete it. This CDR3 is built from 14 residues. The germline V and J ends were trimmed by 3 bases and 1 base, with 8 bases remaining between them. Germline-derived CDR1 and CDR2 are NSQYPW and LRSPGD (reference sequence).

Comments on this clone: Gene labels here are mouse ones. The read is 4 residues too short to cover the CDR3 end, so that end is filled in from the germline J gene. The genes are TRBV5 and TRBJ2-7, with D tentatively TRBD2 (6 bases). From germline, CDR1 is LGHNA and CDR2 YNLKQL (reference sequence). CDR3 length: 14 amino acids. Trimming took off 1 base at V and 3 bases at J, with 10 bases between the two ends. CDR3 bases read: TGTGCCAGCAGCCAAGTCTGGGGCCTCTAT. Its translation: CASSQVWGLY. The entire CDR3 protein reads CASSQVWGLYEQYF.

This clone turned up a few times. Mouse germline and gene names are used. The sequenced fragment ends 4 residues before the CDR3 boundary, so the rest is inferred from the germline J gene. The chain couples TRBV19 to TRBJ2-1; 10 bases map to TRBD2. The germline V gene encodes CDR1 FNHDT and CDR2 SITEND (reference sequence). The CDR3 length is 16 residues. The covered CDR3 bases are TGTGCCAGCAGTATCTGGGGGGGCGCGGTTGACGCT. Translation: CASSIWGGAVDA. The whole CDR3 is CASSIWGGAVDAEQFF.

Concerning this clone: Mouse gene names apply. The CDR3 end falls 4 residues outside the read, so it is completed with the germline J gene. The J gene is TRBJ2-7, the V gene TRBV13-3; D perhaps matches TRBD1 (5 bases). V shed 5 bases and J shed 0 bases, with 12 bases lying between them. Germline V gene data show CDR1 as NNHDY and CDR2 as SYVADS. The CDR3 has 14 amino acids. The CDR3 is CASRPGFPSYEQYF. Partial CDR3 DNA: TGTGCCAGCAGACCAGGGTTTCCCTCCTAT.

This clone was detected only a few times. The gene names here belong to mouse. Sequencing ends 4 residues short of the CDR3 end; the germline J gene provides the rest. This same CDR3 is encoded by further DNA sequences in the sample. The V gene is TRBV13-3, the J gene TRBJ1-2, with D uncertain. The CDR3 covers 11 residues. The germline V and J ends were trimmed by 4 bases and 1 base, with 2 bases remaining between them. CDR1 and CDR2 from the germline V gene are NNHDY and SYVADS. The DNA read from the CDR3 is TGTGCCAGCAGTCAAAACTCC. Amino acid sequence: CASSQNS. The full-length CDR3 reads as CASSQNSDYTF.

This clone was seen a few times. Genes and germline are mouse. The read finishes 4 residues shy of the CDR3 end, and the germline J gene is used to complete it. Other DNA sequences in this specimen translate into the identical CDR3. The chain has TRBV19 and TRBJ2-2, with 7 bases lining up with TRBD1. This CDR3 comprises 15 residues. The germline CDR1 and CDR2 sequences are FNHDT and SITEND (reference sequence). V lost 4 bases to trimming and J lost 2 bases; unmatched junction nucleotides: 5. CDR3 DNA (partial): TGTGCCAGCAGTCGACAGGGTCCGAACACCGGG. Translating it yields CASSRQGPNTG. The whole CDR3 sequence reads CASSRQGPNTGQLYF.

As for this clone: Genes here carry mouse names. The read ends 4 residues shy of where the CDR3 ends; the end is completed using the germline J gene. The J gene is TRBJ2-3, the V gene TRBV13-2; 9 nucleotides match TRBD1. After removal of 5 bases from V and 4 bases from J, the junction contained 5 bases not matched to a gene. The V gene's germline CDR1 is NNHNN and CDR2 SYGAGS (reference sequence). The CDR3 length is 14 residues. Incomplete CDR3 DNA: TGTGCCAGCGGCAAAGGGACAGGGCCAGAA. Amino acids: CASGKGTGPE. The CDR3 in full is CASGKGTGPETLYF.

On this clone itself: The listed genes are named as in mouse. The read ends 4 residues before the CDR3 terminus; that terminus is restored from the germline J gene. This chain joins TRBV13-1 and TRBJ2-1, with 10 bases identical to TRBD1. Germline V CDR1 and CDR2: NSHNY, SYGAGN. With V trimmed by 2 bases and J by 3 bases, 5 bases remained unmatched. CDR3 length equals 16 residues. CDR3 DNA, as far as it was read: TGTGCCAGCAGTGAGACAGGGGGCAGAGGCTATGCT. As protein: CASSETGGRGYA. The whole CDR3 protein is CASSETGGRGYAEQFF.

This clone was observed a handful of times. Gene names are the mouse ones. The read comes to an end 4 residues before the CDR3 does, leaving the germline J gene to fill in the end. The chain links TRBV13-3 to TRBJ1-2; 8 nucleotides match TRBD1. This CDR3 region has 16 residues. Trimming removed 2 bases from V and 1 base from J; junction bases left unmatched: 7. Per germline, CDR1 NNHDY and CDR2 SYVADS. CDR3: CASSDGQGALNSDYTF. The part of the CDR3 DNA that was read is TGTGCCAGCAGTGACGGACAGGGTGCCTTAAACTCC.

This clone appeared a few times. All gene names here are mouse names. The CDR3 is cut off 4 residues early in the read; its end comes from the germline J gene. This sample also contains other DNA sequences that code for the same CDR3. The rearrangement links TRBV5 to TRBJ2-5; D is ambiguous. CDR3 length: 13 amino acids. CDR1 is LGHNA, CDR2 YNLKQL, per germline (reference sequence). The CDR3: CASSQGGEDTQYF. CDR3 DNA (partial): TGTGCCAGCAGCCAAGGGGGTGAGGAC.

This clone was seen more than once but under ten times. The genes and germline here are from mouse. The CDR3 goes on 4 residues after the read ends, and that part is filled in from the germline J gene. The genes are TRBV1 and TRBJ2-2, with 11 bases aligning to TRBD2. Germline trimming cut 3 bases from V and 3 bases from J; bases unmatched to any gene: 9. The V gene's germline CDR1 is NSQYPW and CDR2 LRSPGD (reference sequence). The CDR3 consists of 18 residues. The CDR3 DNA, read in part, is TGCACCTGCAGTGCTCACTGGGGGGGCGCTGGGGACACCGGG. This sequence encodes CTCSAHWGGAGDTG. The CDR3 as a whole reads CTCSAHWGGAGDTGQLYF.

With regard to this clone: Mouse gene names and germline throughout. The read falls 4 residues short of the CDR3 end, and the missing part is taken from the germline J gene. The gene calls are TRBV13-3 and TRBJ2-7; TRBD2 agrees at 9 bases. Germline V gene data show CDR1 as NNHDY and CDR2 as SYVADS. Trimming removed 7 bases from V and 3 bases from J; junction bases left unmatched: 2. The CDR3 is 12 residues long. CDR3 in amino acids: CASWGGGYEQYF. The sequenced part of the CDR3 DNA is TGTGCCAGCTGGGGGGGCGGCTAT.

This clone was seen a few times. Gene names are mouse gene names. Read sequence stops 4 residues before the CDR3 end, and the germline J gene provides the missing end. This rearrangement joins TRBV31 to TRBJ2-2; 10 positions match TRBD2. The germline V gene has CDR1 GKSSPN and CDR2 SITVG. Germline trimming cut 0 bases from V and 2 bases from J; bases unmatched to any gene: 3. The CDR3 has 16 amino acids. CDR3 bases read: TGTGCCTGGAGTCTTACTGGGGGGGACAACACCGGG. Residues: CAWSLTGGDNTG. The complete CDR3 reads CAWSLTGGDNTGQLYF. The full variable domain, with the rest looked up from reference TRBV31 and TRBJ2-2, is AQTIHQWPVAEIKAVGSPLSLGCTIKGKSSPNLYWYWQATGGTLQQLFYSITVGQVESVVQLNLSASRPKDDQFILSTEKLLLSHSGFYLCAWSLTGGDNTGQLYFGEGSKLTVL.

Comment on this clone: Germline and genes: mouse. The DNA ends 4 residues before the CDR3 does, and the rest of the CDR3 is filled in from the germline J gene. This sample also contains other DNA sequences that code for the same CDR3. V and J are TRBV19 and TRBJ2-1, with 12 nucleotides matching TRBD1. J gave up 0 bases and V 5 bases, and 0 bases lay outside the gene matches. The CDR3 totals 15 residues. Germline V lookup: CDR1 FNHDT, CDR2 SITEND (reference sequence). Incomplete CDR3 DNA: TGTGCCAGCAGGGGACAGGGGGCTAACTATGCT. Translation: CASRGQGANYA. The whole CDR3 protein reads CASRGQGANYAEQFF.

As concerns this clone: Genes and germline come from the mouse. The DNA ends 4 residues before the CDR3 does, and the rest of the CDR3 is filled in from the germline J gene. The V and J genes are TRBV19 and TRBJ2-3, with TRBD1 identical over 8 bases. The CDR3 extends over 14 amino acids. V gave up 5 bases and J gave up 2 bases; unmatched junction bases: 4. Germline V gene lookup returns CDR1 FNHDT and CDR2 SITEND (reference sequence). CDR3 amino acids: CASSDRGNAETLYF. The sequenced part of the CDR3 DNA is TGTGCCAGCAGCGACAGGGGTAATGCAGAA.

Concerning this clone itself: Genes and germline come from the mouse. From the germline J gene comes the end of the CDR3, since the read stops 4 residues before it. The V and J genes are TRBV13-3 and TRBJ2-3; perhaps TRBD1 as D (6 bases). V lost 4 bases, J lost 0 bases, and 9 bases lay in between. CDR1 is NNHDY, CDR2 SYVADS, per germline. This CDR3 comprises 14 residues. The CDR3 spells CASSLQGSAETLYF. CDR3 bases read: TGTGCCAGCAGTCTACAGGGAAGTGCAGAA.

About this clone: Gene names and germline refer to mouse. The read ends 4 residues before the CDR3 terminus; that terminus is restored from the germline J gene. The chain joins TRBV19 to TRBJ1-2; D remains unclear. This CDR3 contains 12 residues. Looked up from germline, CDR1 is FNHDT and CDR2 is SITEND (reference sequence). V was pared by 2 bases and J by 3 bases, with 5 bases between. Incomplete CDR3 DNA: TGTGCCAGCAGTATGGGGTACTCC. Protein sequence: CASSMGYS. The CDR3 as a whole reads CASSMGYSDYTF.

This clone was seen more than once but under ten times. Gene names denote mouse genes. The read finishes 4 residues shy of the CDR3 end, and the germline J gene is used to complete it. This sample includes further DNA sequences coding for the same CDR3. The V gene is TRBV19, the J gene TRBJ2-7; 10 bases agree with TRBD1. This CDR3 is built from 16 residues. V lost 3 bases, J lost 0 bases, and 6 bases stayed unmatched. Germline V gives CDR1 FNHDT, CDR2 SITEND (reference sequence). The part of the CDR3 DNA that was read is TGTGCCAGCAGTAGGGACAGGGGCAGGAGCTCCTAT. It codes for CASSRDRGRSSY. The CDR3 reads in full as CASSRDRGRSSYEQYF.

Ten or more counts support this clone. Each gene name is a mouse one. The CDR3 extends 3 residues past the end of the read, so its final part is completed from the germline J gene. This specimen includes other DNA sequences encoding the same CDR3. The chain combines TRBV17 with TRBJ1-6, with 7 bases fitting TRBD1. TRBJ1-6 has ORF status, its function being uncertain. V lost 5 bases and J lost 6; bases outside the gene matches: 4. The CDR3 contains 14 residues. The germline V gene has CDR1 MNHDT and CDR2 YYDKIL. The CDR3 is CASSHRGGNSPLYF. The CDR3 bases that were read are TGTGCTAGCAGTCACAGGGGAGGTAATTCGCCC.